A selection of T cell receptor beta chains follows, all from one sample in a study of control samples from healthy donors and cancer patients. Using immunoSEQ multiplex PCR, the repertoire was profiled, and TCRdb retains in-frame clones only, with some absent. The sample consists of tens of thousands of clones, 85% of them appearing once. The sequencing input was PBMCs. The receptors originated from a man in his sixties with head and neck cancer. Both conserved end residues are part of each CDR3. Each record gives: clone size, D gene, V gene, J gene, CDR3 protein, CDR3 DNA. The D gene is left open where the match is weak. Rows give clone size only sometimes, using once, few, many, or a class for an expanded clone.

clone_size: .
d_call: .
v_call: TRBV5-6
j_call: TRBJ1-2
cdr3_aa: CASSLAYLGYGYTF
cdr3_nt: TGTGCCAGCAGCTTGGCCTACCTGGGGTATGGCTACACCTTC

clone_size: .
d_call: .
v_call: TRBV15
j_call: TRBJ1-6
cdr3_aa: CATSRDWPGSYNSPLHF
cdr3_nt: TGTGCCACCAGCAGAGATTGGCCGGGCTCCTATAATTCACCCCTCCACTTT

clone_size: once
d_call: .
v_call: TRBV19
j_call: TRBJ1-5
cdr3_aa: CASSRGTAATYSNQPQHF
cdr3_nt: TGTGCCAGTAGTAGAGGGACTGCCGCCACTTATAGCAATCAGCCCCAGCATTTT

clone_size: few
d_call: .
v_call: TRBV5-1
j_call: TRBJ2-2
cdr3_aa: CASSLGPTNTGELFF
cdr3_nt: TGCGCCAGCAGCTTGGGGCCGACGAACACCGGGGAGCTGTTTTTT

clone_size: .
d_call: TRBD1
v_call: TRBV7-2
j_call: TRBJ1-2
cdr3_aa: CASSLGTGEYGYTF
cdr3_nt: TGTGCCAGCAGCTTAGGGACAGGGGAGTATGGCTACACCTTC

clone_size: .
d_call: .
v_call: TRBV2
j_call: TRBJ2-1
cdr3_aa: CASSDLGLSSYNEQFF
cdr3_nt: TGTGCCAGCAGTGACTTGGGGTTGAGCTCCTACAATGAGCAGTTCTTC

clone_size: .
d_call: .
v_call: TRBV6-5
j_call: TRBJ1-2
cdr3_aa: CASRGPVGYTF
cdr3_nt: TGTGCCAGCAGAGGCCCGGTGGGCTACACCTTC

clone_size: .
d_call: .
v_call: TRBV30
j_call: TRBJ1-5
cdr3_aa: CAWSVGTDQPQHF
cdr3_nt: TGTGCCTGGAGTGTGGGCACGGATCAGCCCCAGCATTTT

clone_size: .
d_call: .
v_call: TRBV15
j_call: TRBJ1-1
cdr3_aa: CATSRGGESTEAFF
cdr3_nt: TGTGCCACCAGCAGGGGGGGGGAGAGCACTGAAGCTTTCTTT

clone_size: .
d_call: .
v_call: TRBV9
j_call: TRBJ2-1
cdr3_aa: CASSLGIADPNEQFF
cdr3_nt: TGTGCCAGCAGCCTGGGAATAGCGGACCCCAATGAGCAGTTCTTC

clone_size: once
d_call: .
v_call: TRBV9
j_call: TRBJ1-5
cdr3_aa: CASSDRNQPQHF
cdr3_nt: TGTGCCAGCAGCGACAGGAATCAGCCCCAGCATTTT

clone_size: .
d_call: TRBD1
v_call: TRBV2
j_call: TRBJ1-2
cdr3_aa: CASRDRDYGYTF
cdr3_nt: TGTGCCAGCAGGGACAGGGACTATGGCTACACCTTC

clone_size: .
d_call: TRBD2
v_call: TRBV10-3
j_call: TRBJ2-7
cdr3_aa: CAISESSGFSYEQYF
cdr3_nt: TGTGCCATCAGTGAGTCTAGCGGGTTCTCCTACGAGCAGTACTTC

clone_size: .
d_call: TRBD2
v_call: TRBV6-6
j_call: TRBJ2-7
cdr3_aa: CASSGGLALGEQYF
cdr3_nt: TGTGCCAGCAGTGGGGGACTAGCACTGGGAGAGCAGTACTTC

clone_size: .
d_call: .
v_call: TRBV24-1
j_call: TRBJ1-5
cdr3_aa: CATSDPKAPNQPQHF
cdr3_nt: TGTGCCACCAGTGATCCAAAGGCCCCGAATCAGCCCCAGCATTTT

clone_size: .
d_call: TRBD1
v_call: TRBV27
j_call: TRBJ1-2
cdr3_aa: CASMTGDNYGYTF
cdr3_nt: TGTGCCAGCATGACAGGGGATAACTATGGCTACACCTTC

clone_size: .
d_call: TRBD1
v_call: TRBV5-1
j_call: TRBJ1-4
cdr3_aa: CASSLVAGGGEKLFF
cdr3_nt: TGCGCCAGCAGCTTGGTGGCAGGGGGTGGGGAAAAACTGTTTTTT

clone_size: .
d_call: TRBD2
v_call: TRBV2
j_call: TRBJ2-5
cdr3_aa: CASSARENGGETQYF
cdr3_nt: TGTGCCAGCAGCGCGCGGGAGAACGGCGGGGAGACCCAGTACTTC

clone_size: .
d_call: .
v_call: TRBV18
j_call: TRBJ1-1
cdr3_aa: CASSHPASFNTEAFF
cdr3_nt: TGTGCCAGCTCACATCCCGCCAGTTTCAACACTGAAGCTTTCTTT

clone_size: .
d_call: .
v_call: TRBV4-2
j_call: TRBJ1-3
cdr3_aa: CASSHPPRGTPSGNTIYF
cdr3_nt: TGTGCCAGCAGCCACCCCCCGAGGGGGACACCCTCTGGAAACACCATATATTTT

clone_size: .
d_call: TRBD2
v_call: TRBV10-3
j_call: TRBJ2-1
cdr3_aa: CAISDGGRSGVYNEQFF
cdr3_nt: TGTGCCATCAGTGATGGCGGGAGATCGGGCGTATACAATGAGCAGTTCTTC

clone_size: .
d_call: .
v_call: TRBV6-5
j_call: TRBJ1-2
cdr3_aa: CASSFQDRGGYTF
cdr3_nt: TGTGCCAGCAGTTTCCAGGACAGAGGGGGCTACACCTTC

clone_size: few
d_call: .
v_call: TRBV2
j_call: TRBJ2-7
cdr3_aa: CASSEFWGEYEQYF
cdr3_nt: TGTGCCAGCAGTGAATTCTGGGGGGAGTACGAGCAGTACTTC

clone_size: .
d_call: TRBD1
v_call: TRBV6-5
j_call: TRBJ2-4
cdr3_aa: CASSTGQGKNIQYF
cdr3_nt: TGTGCCAGCAGTACCGGACAGGGGAAAAACATTCAGTACTTC

clone_size: .
d_call: .
v_call: TRBV2
j_call: TRBJ1-1
cdr3_aa: CASSLGNTEAFF
cdr3_nt: TGTGCCAGCAGTCTGGGGAACACTGAAGCTTTCTTT

clone_size: .
d_call: TRBD2
v_call: TRBV11-2
j_call: TRBJ2-3
cdr3_aa: CASSFRVAGARTDTQYF
cdr3_nt: TGTGCCAGCAGCTTTAGGGTAGCGGGAGCGCGCACAGATACGCAGTATTTT